This TCR beta chain was retrieved from a study of blood T cell repertoires in COVID-19. As for the study in general: Sources were T cells, B-cell-depleted T cells, or PBMCs; the material itself was cDNA or gDNA.

This CDR3 has 14 amino acids. The ends lost 6 bases at V and 4 bases at J; junction bases unmatched: 4. Germline assignment: CDR1 SEHNR and CDR2 FQNEAQ (reference sequence). Per the original data handling: Reference gene primer amplification yielded estimated nucleated cell counts. The protocol was immunoSEQ multiplex PCR, while the TCRdb copy is restricted to in-frame clones and leaves out a portion. For V, J and clone size, that table is used; D and trimming come from the DNA. Here the sample spans over 90,000 clones, more than 75% being singletons. J is TRBJ1-3 and V is TRBV7-9; 9 bases match TRBD1. The receptor was derived from a man aged 50 to 59 with active or convalescent COVID-19. The sequenced sample was peripheral blood. This CDR3 is CASRRQGVGNTIYF. DNA for the CDR3: TGTGCCAGCAGACGACAGGGGGTCGGAAACACCATATATTTT. Combining the CDR3 with reference TRBV7-9 and TRBJ1-3 gives the whole variable domain DTGVSQNPRHKITKRGQNVTFRCDPISEHNRLYWYRQTLGQGPEFLTYFQNEAQLEKSRLLSDRFSAERPKGSFSTLEIQRTEQGDSAMYLCASRRQGVGNTIYFGEGSWLTVV.